The entry below gives a single T cell receptor beta chain sequence along with its context. This sample is part of a study of blood T cell repertoires in COVID-19. In the study's own analysis: Using reference gene primer amplification, nucleated cell counts were estimated. Only in-frame clones appear in the TCRdb table, and some are missing; sequencing was by immunoSEQ multiplex PCR. V and J calls and clone size come straight from that table; D and trimming were deduced from the DNA. Among approximately 400,000 clones listed, roughly 90% were seen once. Individuals drawn from under 30 US areas were about 18 to 95 years old. Cohort assignment relied on participant-reported clinical history. This TCR was recovered from a middle-aged woman who had been exposed to COVID-19. Source material: PBMCs or T cells enriched from blood (not recorded which).

As DNA, the CDR3 is TGTGCCAGCAGACCGGACTATCGGACACAGTCTAACTATGGCTACACCTTC. This gives the protein CASRPDYRTQSNYGYTF. The chain employs TRBV7-9 and TRBJ1-2; D is possibly TRBD1 (5 bases). The CDR3 contains 17 residues. Germline V gene lookup returns CDR1 SEHNR and CDR2 FQNEAQ (reference sequence). Trimming left V 6 bases short and J 0 bases short, with 20 bases between.